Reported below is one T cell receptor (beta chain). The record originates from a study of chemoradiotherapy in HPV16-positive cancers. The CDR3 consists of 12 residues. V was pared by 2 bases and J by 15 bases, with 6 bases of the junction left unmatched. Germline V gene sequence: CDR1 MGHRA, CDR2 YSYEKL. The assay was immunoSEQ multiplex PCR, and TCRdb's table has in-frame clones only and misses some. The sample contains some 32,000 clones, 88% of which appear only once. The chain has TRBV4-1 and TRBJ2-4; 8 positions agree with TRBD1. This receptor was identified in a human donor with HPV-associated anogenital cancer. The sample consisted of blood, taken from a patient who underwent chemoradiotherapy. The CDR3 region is CASSQLGQVRYF. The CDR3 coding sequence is TGCGCCAGCAGCCAACTGGGACAGGTCCGGTACTTC.